This T cell receptor (beta chain) emerged from a study of shared clonotypes between healthy human individuals. Sequencing used immunoSEQ multiplex PCR; TCRdb keeps in-frame clones, though not all of them. The table includes some 2,400,000 clones, roughly 95% detected once. The CDR3 covers 14 residues. With 3 bases removed from V and 7 bases from J, the gap between germline ends came to 15 bases. The V gene's germline CDR1 is KGHSH and CDR2 LQKENI. The receptor was isolated from a man younger than 30 in good health. V and J are TRBV18 and TRBJ1-1; D not resolved. Sequenced material: naive CD4+ T cells sorted from blood. Subset here: CD45RA+ positively selected. The CDR3 sequence: CASSPELDRIEAFF. The CDR3 nucleotides are TGTGCCAGCTCACCCGAATTGGACCGTATTGAAGCTTTCTTT.